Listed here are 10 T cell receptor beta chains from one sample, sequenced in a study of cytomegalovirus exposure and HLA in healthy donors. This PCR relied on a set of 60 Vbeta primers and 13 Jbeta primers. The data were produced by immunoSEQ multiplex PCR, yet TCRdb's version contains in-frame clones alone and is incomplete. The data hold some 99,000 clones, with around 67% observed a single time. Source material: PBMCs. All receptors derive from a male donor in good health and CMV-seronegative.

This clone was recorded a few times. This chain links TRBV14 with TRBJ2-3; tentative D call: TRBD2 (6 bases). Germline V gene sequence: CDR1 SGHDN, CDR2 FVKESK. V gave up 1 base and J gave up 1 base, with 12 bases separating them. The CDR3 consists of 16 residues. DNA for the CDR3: TGTGCCAGCAGCCAAGGGGGGGAGAAGGGCACAGATACGCAGTATTTT. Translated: CASSQGGEKGTDTQYF. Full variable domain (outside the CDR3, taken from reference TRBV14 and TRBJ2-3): EAGVTQFPSHSVIEKGQTVTLRCDPISGHDNLYWYRRVMGKEIKFLLHFVKESKQDESGMPNNRFLAERTGGTYSTLKVQPAELEDSGVYFCASSQGGEKGTDTQYFGPGTRLTVL.

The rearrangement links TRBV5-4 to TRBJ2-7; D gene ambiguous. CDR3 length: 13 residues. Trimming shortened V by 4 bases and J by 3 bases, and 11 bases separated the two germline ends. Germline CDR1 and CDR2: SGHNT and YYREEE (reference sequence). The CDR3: CASSLTINYEQYF. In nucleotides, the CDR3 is TGTGCCAGCAGCCTCACAATTAACTACGAGCAGTACTTC. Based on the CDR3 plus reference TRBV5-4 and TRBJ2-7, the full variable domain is ETGVTQSPTHLIKTRGQQVTLRCSSQSGHNTVSWYQQALGQGPQFIFQYYREEENGRGNFPPRFSGLQFPNYSSELNVNALELDDSALYLCASSLTINYEQYFGPGTRLTVT.

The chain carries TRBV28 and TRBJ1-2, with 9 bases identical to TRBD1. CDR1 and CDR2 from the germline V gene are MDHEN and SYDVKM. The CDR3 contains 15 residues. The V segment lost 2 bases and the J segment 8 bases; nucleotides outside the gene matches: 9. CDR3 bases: TGTGCCAGCAGTTTACCCCCGGGACAGGGTAACGGCTACACCTTC. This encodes CASSLPPGQGNGYTF.

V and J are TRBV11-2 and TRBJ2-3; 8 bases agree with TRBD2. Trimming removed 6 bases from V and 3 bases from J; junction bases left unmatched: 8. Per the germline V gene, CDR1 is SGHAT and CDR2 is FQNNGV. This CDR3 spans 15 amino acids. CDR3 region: CASRPGLGLTDTQYF. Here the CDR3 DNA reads TGTGCCAGCAGACCGGGACTAGGATTGACAGATACGCAGTATTTT.

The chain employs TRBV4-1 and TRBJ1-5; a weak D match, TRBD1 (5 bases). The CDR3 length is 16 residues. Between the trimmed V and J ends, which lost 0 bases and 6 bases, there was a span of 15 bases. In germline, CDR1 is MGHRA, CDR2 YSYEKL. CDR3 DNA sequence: TGCGCCAGCAGCCAAGATGGTCCGGGGGGGTCTCAGCCCCAGCATTTT. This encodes CASSQDGPGGSQPQHF.

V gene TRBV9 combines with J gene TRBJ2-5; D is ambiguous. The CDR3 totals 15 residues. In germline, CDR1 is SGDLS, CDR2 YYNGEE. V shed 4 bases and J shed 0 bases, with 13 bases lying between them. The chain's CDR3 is CASSTLTDYQETQYF. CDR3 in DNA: TGTGCCAGCAGCACCCTAACAGATTACCAAGAGACCCAGTACTTC.

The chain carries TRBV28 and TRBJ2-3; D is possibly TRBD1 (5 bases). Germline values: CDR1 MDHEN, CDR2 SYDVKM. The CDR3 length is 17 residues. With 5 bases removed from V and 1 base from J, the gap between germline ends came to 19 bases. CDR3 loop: CASSKQVAPLGTDTQYF. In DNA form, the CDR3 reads TGTGCCAGCAGTAAACAGGTAGCCCCCCTTGGCACAGATACGCAGTATTTT.

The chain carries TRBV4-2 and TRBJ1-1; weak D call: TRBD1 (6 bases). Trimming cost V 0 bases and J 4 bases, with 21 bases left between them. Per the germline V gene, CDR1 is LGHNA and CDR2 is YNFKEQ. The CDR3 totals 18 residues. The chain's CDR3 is CASSQDSGTPPRGTEAFF. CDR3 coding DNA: TGTGCCAGCAGCCAAGATAGCGGGACACCTCCCAGGGGCACTGAAGCTTTCTTT.

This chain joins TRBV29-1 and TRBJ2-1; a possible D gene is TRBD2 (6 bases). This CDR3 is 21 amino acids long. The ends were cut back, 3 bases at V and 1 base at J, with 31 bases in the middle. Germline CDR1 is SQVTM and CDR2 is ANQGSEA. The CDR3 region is CSVDGYFFSGKKSVSYNEQFF. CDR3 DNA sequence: TGCAGCGTTGACGGCTATTTCTTTAGCGGAAAAAAATCAGTGTCCTACAATGAGCAGTTCTTC.

CDR3 amino acids: CAIPRTSGASTGELFF. The CDR3 DNA reads TGTGCCATTCCACGGACTAGCGGGGCATCCACCGGGGAGCTGTTTTTT. The chain carries TRBV28 and TRBJ2-2; the match to TRBD2 covers 12 bases. With V trimmed by 10 bases and J by 4 bases, 10 bases remained unmatched. CDR3 length: 16 amino acids. CDR1 is MDHEN and CDR2 is SYDVKM in the germline V gene.